The 28 T cell receptor beta chains listed next were all sequenced from one sample in a study of T-cell reconstitution after alpha-beta-depleted transplantation in children (TCRdb year 2016). Library preparation was by PCR. The reads were generated on an Illumina HiSeq 2500. TCR library preparation used molecular barcoding, with unique molecular identifiers applied to normalize quantification of the TCRbeta repertoire. In TCRdb, the public reads were trimmed at Q25 with fastp and aligned with MiXCR, with productive beta chains retained. Entries that share a CDR3 protein sequence are merged under the most common genes and DNA. Across this sample there are 300,000 to 400,000 distinct CDR3 sequences, with approximately 12% seen only once. The biggest ten clones account for around 4.1% of the sample. Sequenced material: PBMCs, taken from the stem cell graft. The receptors originated from a human donor who donated a stem cell graft to a child with Fanconi anemia.

V and J are TRBV5-1 and TRBJ1-1; D uncertain. CDR3 size: 18 residues. Trimming took 0 bases from V and 0 from J, leaving 18 bases between them. From germline, CDR1 is SGHRS and CDR2 YFSETQ. The CDR3 DNA reads TGCGCCAGCAGCTTGGCCAATTGGGGTGGCGGCATGAACACTGAAGCTTTCTTT. Amino acid sequence: CASSLANWGGGMNTEAFF.

This clonotype was seen a few times. V gene TRBV7-2 combines with J gene TRBJ2-3, with 8 bases lining up with TRBD2. The germline CDR1 and CDR2 sequences are SGHTA and FQGNSA. The CDR3 runs 14 residues. V was clipped by 4 bases and J by 9 bases; unmatched bases: 9. The CDR3 sequence: CASSSPRLAHTQYF. The CDR3 region has the DNA TGTGCCAGCAGCTCTCCCCGACTAGCGCACACGCAGTATTTT.

This clonotype has just a few counts. V is TRBV3-1 and J is TRBJ2-2; 11 nucleotides match TRBD2. J was trimmed by 5 bases and V by 3 bases; bases with no gene match: 8. This CDR3 spans 17 amino acids. The germline CDR1 and CDR2 sequences are LGHDT and YNNKEL (reference sequence). CDR3 amino acids: CASSQLPSGGHTGELFF. In DNA, the CDR3 is TGTGCCAGCAGCCAGCTCCCTAGCGGGGGGCATACCGGGGAGCTGTTTTTT.

J is TRBJ2-2 and V is TRBV5-1; 8 positions match TRBD1. With V trimmed by 5 bases and J by 2 bases, 5 bases remained unmatched. Germline CDR1 and CDR2: SGHRS and YFSETQ. The CDR3 loop spans 15 amino acids. The CDR3 DNA follows: TGCGCCAGCAGACCCGGGACAGGCAACACCGGGGAGCTGTTTTTT. Translation gives CASRPGTGNTGELFF.

The chain links TRBV5-4 to TRBJ2-3, with D unresolved. The CDR3 is 16 residues long. Germline V gene sequence: CDR1 SGHNT, CDR2 YYREEE (reference sequence). V shed 1 base and J shed 2 bases, with 14 bases lying between them. The CDR3 loop is CASSLTQTSSTDTQYF. The CDR3 region has the DNA TGTGCCAGCAGCTTGACTCAGACATCCTCCACAGATACGCAGTATTTT.

This clonotype was observed a handful of times. CDR3 bases: TGCGCCACCCTGAGGGGACAGGCGGGACGCTACGAGCAGTACGTC. Its translation: CATLRGQAGRYEQYV. The genes are TRBV10-2 and TRBJ2-7; 8 nucleotides match TRBD1. V lost 10 bases, J lost 3 bases, and 14 bases stayed unmatched. The CDR3 covers 15 residues. CDR1 WSHSY and CDR2 SAAADI come from the germline V gene.

The chain has TRBV7-2 and TRBJ2-7, with D tentatively TRBD1 (6 bases). Germline V gene sequence: CDR1 SGHTA, CDR2 FQGNSA. The CDR3 is 14 residues long. V was trimmed by 6 bases and J by 2 bases, leaving 14 bases between them. CDR3 sequence (DNA): TGTGCCAGCAGTCTAGACAGGCCTACCTACGAGCAGTACTTC. It specifies CASSLDRPTYEQYF.

The V gene is TRBV11-2, the J gene TRBJ2-1; TRBD2 matches at 13 bases. This CDR3 has 16 residues. V shed 3 bases, J shed 7 bases, and the junction held 6 bases outside the gene matches. In germline, CDR1 is SGHAT, CDR2 FQNNGV. The DNA of the CDR3 is TGTGCCAGCAGCTTTCGGACTAGCGGGGGAGGGAATGAGCAGTTCTTC. It specifies CASSFRTSGGGNEQFF.

V and J are TRBV19 and TRBJ1-4; D is ambiguous. CDR3 length: 14 residues. The germline V gene encodes CDR1 LNHDA and CDR2 SQIVND (reference sequence). Trimming pared 7 bases from V and 0 bases from J, leaving 9 bases between. In DNA, the CDR3 is TGTGCCAGTAAGCGGAATCCAACTAATGAAAAACTGTTTTTT. Encoded protein: CASKRNPTNEKLFF.

A few counts support this clonotype. This chain uses TRBV5-1 with TRBJ1-2; D perhaps matches TRBD1 (6 bases). V was clipped by 5 bases and J by 4 bases, with 15 bases between them. CDR3 length equals 14 residues. Germline-derived CDR1 and CDR2 are SGHRS and YFSETQ. DNA of the CDR3: TGCGCCAGCAGTTCCACACCAGGGGCCTATGGCTACACCTTC. Residues: CASSSTPGAYGYTF.

This clonotype appeared many times. The V and J genes are TRBV10-3 and TRBJ2-5; 9 nucleotides match TRBD2. V was pared by 7 bases and J by 2 bases, with 17 bases of the junction left unmatched. Germline V lookup: CDR1 ENHRY, CDR2 SYGVKD. The CDR3 sequence is 18 residues long. The CDR3 nucleotides are TGTGCCATCAATCGAGCAGAGGGTATTAGCGGGGGACAAGAGACCCAGTACTTC. This translates into CAINRAEGISGGQETQYF.

Only a few counts were recorded for this clonotype. The chain employs TRBV28 and TRBJ1-2; a weak D match, TRBD1 (5 bases). Germline CDR1 is MDHEN and CDR2 is SYDVKM. Trimming took 6 bases from V and 4 from J, leaving 9 bases between them. The CDR3 contains 12 residues. The CDR3 region has the DNA TGTGCCAGCAGGGACGGGGGCTATGGCTACACCTTC. Protein sequence: CASRDGGYGYTF.

This chain joins TRBV15 and TRBJ2-5; TRBD2 aligns across 8 bases. CDR1 is LNHNV, CDR2 YYDKDF, per germline (reference sequence). The CDR3 has 15 amino acids. V lost 0 bases, J lost 2 bases, and 2 bases stayed unmatched. The CDR3 DNA reads TGTGCCACCAGCAGAGATCCGGGGGGGCAAGAGACCCAGTACTTC. It yields the protein CATSRDPGGQETQYF.

This clonotype has only a few counts. The chain uses TRBV7-2 and TRBJ2-2, with 7 bases matching TRBD1. The germline gives CDR1 SGHTA, CDR2 FQGNSA. The CDR3 is 15 residues long. Trimming took 3 bases from V and 4 from J; bases not matched to a gene: 5. CDR3 amino acids: CASSLGQTGTGELFF. As DNA, the CDR3 is TGTGCCAGCAGCTTGGGACAGACCGGCACCGGGGAGCTGTTTTTT. The full variable domain, completed using reference TRBV7-2 and TRBJ2-2, is GAGVSQSPSNKVTEKGKDVELRCDPISGHTALYWYRQSLGQGLEFLIYFQGNSAPDKSGLPSDRFSAERTGGSVSTLTIQRTQQEDSAVYLCASSLGQTGTGELFFGEGSRLTVL.

In its sample, this clonotype was seen many times. V and J are TRBV7-8 and TRBJ1-2, with D unresolved. The CDR3 length is 16 residues. The V end was cut by 2 bases, the J end by 8 bases, with 21 bases between. Germline V gene sequence: CDR1 SGHVS, CDR2 FQNEAQ. The CDR3 DNA follows: TGTGCCAGCAGCTTATCCTTCGACACGAATGGCTGGGGCTACACCTTC. Protein product: CASSLSFDTNGWGYTF.

The table lists this clonotype with many counts. The chain carries TRBV30 and TRBJ2-7, with TRBD1 matching over 10 bases. CDR1 and CDR2 from the germline V gene are GTSNPN and SVGIG (reference sequence). CDR3 length: 14 residues. V was pared by 2 bases and J by 2 bases, with 3 bases of the junction left unmatched. The chain's CDR3 is CAWSTGTGAYEQYF. The CDR3 DNA sequence: TGTGCCTGGAGTACCGGGACAGGGGCCTACGAGCAGTACTTC.

The chain combines TRBV5-1 with TRBJ1-5; D possibly corresponds to TRBD1 (5 bases). CDR1 and CDR2 (germline): SGHRS, YFSETQ. V lost 4 bases, J lost 1 base, and 9 bases lay in between. The CDR3 totals 14 residues. The CDR3 region is CASSAGDSNQPQHF. As DNA, the CDR3 is TGCGCCAGCAGCGCCGGGGACAGCAATCAGCCCCAGCATTTT. Filled out from reference TRBV5-1 and TRBJ1-5, the complete variable domain reads KAGVTQTPRYLIKTRGQQVTLSCSPISGHRSVSWYQQTPGQGLQFLFEYFSETQRNKGNFPGRFSGRQFSNSRSEMNVSTLELGDSALYLCASSAGDSNQPQHFGDGTRLSIL.

The rearrangement joins TRBV27 to TRBJ1-5; D may be TRBD1 (5 bases). CDR1 is MNHEY, CDR2 SMNVEV, per germline (reference sequence). Between the trimmed V and J ends, which lost 6 bases and 5 bases, there was a span of 17 bases. This CDR3 has 15 residues. The DNA for the CDR3 is TGTGCCAGCAGGACCCAGGGCGTGGGCGATCAGCCCCAGCATTTT. As protein: CASRTQGVGDQPQHF.

This clonotype was seen at least ten times. This sequence joins TRBV6-2 or TRBV6-3 and TRBJ1-5; D might be TRBD1 (5 bases). This CDR3 comprises 14 residues. V was trimmed by 6 bases and J by 9 bases, leaving 18 bases between them. Germline-derived CDR1 and CDR2 are MNHEY and SVGEGT. The CDR3 DNA follows: TGTGCCAGCAGCCCCGGGACGGTACGACGGCCCCAGCATTTT. Its translation is CASSPGTVRRPQHF.

The chain links TRBV30 to TRBJ2-5; TRBD2 matches at 7 bases. The CDR3 length is 13 residues. From germline, CDR1 is GTSNPN and CDR2 SVGIG (reference sequence). Trimming took 2 bases from V and 7 from J; bases not matched to a gene: 7. CDR3 coding DNA: TGTGCCTGGAGTTTGACTAGCCCTTCGACCCAGTACTTC. It yields the protein CAWSLTSPSTQYF.

The V gene is TRBV7-2, the J gene TRBJ1-2; 10 positions agree with TRBD1. The CDR3 loop spans 15 amino acids. Germline trimming cut 2 bases from V and 7 bases from J; bases unmatched to any gene: 7. In germline, CDR1 is SGHTA, CDR2 FQGNSA. The CDR3 nucleotides are TGTGCCAGCAGCTTATGGGACAGGGGATCCCTTGGCTACACCTTC. Translated: CASSLWDRGSLGYTF.

This clonotype was recorded many times. V usage is TRBV6-2 or TRBV6-3 and J usage is TRBJ2-7, with D hard to call. Germline V gene lookup returns CDR1 MNHEY and CDR2 SVGEGT. The CDR3 contains 12 residues. With 0 bases removed from V and 3 bases from J, the gap between germline ends came to 3 bases. In nucleotides, the CDR3 is TGTGCCAGCAGTTACTCGGACTACGAGCAGTACTTC. The encoded protein is CASSYSDYEQYF.

The table lists this clonotype with many counts. The chain is built from TRBV7-9 and TRBJ2-1; a weak D match, TRBD1 (5 bases). Germline-derived CDR1 and CDR2 are SEHNR and FQNEAQ (reference sequence). The CDR3 has 14 amino acids. V was clipped by 3 bases and J by 5 bases, with 11 bases between them. The CDR3 reads CASSFQDSHNEQFF. DNA for the CDR3: TGTGCCAGCAGCTTCCAAGACAGTCACAATGAGCAGTTCTTC.

This clonotype was observed many times. V gene TRBV30 combines with J gene TRBJ2-2; a possible D gene is TRBD1 (6 bases). The CDR3 covers 13 residues. The V end lost 4 bases, the J end lost 3 bases, and 9 bases lay between the germline ends. Germline V gene lookup returns CDR1 GTSNPN and CDR2 SVGIG (reference sequence). Here the CDR3 reads CAWNRADTGELFF. In nucleotides, the CDR3 is TGTGCCTGGAACAGGGCGGACACCGGGGAGCTGTTTTTT.

The chain joins TRBV20-1 to TRBJ2-5; 7 nucleotides align to TRBD2. The CDR3 loop spans 16 amino acids. V lost 0 bases, J lost 5 bases, and 12 bases stayed unmatched. Germline V lookup: CDR1 DFQATT, CDR2 SNEGSKA (reference sequence). The CDR3 region is CSAREYLRGFVETQYF. The CDR3 DNA is TGCAGTGCTAGAGAGTATTTGCGGGGGTTTGTGGAGACCCAGTACTTC.

This clonotype was observed a handful of times. J is TRBJ1-2 and V is TRBV19; 8 bases agree with TRBD1. The CDR3 runs to 12 residues. Germline values: CDR1 LNHDA, CDR2 SQIVND (reference sequence). Trimming took 8 bases from V and 6 from J; bases not matched to a gene: 5. The CDR3 DNA sequence: TGTGCCAGTTGGGACAGGCTGCATGGCTACACCTTC. Its translation: CASWDRLHGYTF.

This clonotype has more than one count but fewer than ten. The chain couples TRBV7-2 to TRBJ2-1; 12 bases are shared with TRBD1. The ends lost 6 bases at V and 8 bases at J; junction bases unmatched: 5. From germline, CDR1 is SGHTA and CDR2 FQGNSA. This CDR3 spans 14 amino acids. The CDR3 nucleotides are TGTGCCAGCAGGCGGGGACAGGGGGCCGATGAGCAGTTCTTC. This translates into CASRRGQGADEQFF.

In this sample, this clonotype turned up many times. This chain uses TRBV5-6 with TRBJ1-1; TRBD1 aligns across 11 bases. Germline assignment: CDR1 SGHDT and CDR2 YYEEEE. The CDR3 has 15 residues. V was pared by 4 bases and J by 0 bases, with 2 bases of the junction left unmatched. CDR3 coding DNA: TGTGCCAGCAGCCGGGACAGGGGGATGAACACTGAAGCTTTCTTT. Its protein product is CASSRDRGMNTEAFF.